Below are 11 T cell receptor beta chains sequenced from a single sample in a study of T cells in women clearing cervical HPV infection. Sequencing used immunoSEQ multiplex PCR; TCRdb keeps in-frame clones, though not all of them. The table gives about 30,000 clones; the top ten clones make up about 4% of it. Sequencing used blood buffy coat. The receptors come from a woman between 18 and 75 years old with a cervical HPV16 infection that either progressed to CIN3+ or cleared (not recorded which).

To note about this clone: The read gets to within 3 residues of the CDR3 end, and the germline J gene fills in the rest. J is TRBJ2-7 and V is TRBV27; D is undetermined. Germline CDR1 reads MNHEY; CDR2 reads SMNVEV (reference sequence). Trimming stripped 3 bases from V and 5 bases from J, with 14 bases between. There are 14 residues in the CDR3. The CDR3 loop reads CASSFLAETDEQYF. CDR3 DNA, as far as it was read: TGTGCCAGCAGTTTCTTAGCTGAGACGGACGAG.

Concerning this clone: The observed sequence ends 3 residues before the CDR3 terminus, with the missing tail filled in from the germline J gene. The chain links TRBV7-2 to TRBJ1-2, with a tentative D call TRBD1 (5 bases). CDR1 SGHTA and CDR2 FQGNSA come from the germline V gene. The CDR3 is 15 amino acids. The CDR3 loop is CASSLVRHPEGGYTF. The CDR3 bases that were read are TGTGCCAGCAGCTTAGTGAGACATCCCGAGGGGGGC.

The CDR3 reads CSATQGVLNEQFF. Incomplete CDR3 DNA: TGCAGTGCTACACAGGGGGTCCTCAATGAG. The rearrangement links TRBV20-1 to TRBJ2-1, with TRBD1 matching over 8 bases. The CDR3 end is not reached by the read, which stops 3 residues before it; the germline J gene fills it in. This CDR3 spans 13 amino acids. Looked up from germline, CDR1 is DFQATT and CDR2 is SNEGSKA (reference sequence). J gave up 6 bases and V 4 bases, and 5 bases lay outside the gene matches.

Frequency places this clone as large. The sequenced part of the CDR3 DNA is TGTGCCAGGGAGACAGGGGATGGC. This codes for CARETGDG. The CDR3 in full is CARETGDGYTF. The chain recombines TRBV2 with TRBJ1-2; 8 bases line up with TRBD1. The read ends 3 residues early relative to the CDR3; the germline J gene fills the gap. Germline trimming cut 9 bases from V and 6 bases from J; bases unmatched to any gene: 3. The CDR3 spans 11 residues. Per the germline V gene, CDR1 is SNHLY and CDR2 is FYNNEI.

Concerning this clone: The read stops 3 residues short of the end of the CDR3; the missing end is completed from the germline J gene. V usage is TRBV19 and J usage is TRBJ2-3; TRBD2 aligns across 7 bases. The V gene's germline CDR1 is LNHDA and CDR2 SQIVND (reference sequence). This CDR3 contains 16 residues. The CDR3 region is CASSMRAAGGGQPQYF. Incomplete CDR3 DNA: TGTGCCAGTAGTATGAGGGCAGCTGGGGGGGGTCAGCCG.

Turning to this clone: The DNA ends 3 residues before the CDR3 does, and the rest of the CDR3 is filled in from the germline J gene. The J gene is TRBJ1-3, the V gene TRBV6-2 or TRBV6-3; a weak D match, TRBD1 (5 bases). The CDR3 is made up of 15 amino acids. Trimming stripped 2 bases from V and 0 bases from J, with 8 bases between. CDR1 MNHEY and CDR2 SVGEGT come from the germline V gene. The covered CDR3 bases are TGTGCCAGCAGTTACAACAGGTTCTCTGGAAACACC. As protein: CASSYNRFSGNT. The whole CDR3 is CASSYNRFSGNTIYF.

Worth noting for this clone: Read data end 3 residues before the CDR3 end; the end is taken from the germline J gene. The chain joins TRBV2 to TRBJ2-4; TRBD2 aligns across 7 bases. The germline CDR1 and CDR2 sequences are SNHLY and FYNNEI. This CDR3 has 11 amino acids. CDR3 sequence reads: CAKRGGETQYF. The DNA read from the CDR3 is TGTGCCAAGCGGGGAGGAGAGACT.

To note about this clone: The read stops 3 residues short of the end of the CDR3; the missing end is completed from the germline J gene. V and J are TRBV7-2 and TRBJ2-7, with D perhaps matching TRBD1 (5 bases). This CDR3 comprises 15 residues. V was pared by 1 base and J by 6 bases, with 16 bases between. CDR1 SGHTA and CDR2 FQGNSA come from the germline V gene. The part of the CDR3 DNA that was read is TGTGCCAGCAGCTTAGTCGGAAACAGGTTTACCGAG. The encoded protein is CASSLVGNRFTE. The CDR3 in its entirety is CASSLVGNRFTEQYF.

As concerns this clone: The read finishes 3 residues shy of the CDR3 end, and the germline J gene is used to complete it. The chain recombines TRBV19 with TRBJ1-1; D possibly corresponds to TRBD1 (6 bases). CDR1 and CDR2 (germline): LNHDA, SQIVND (reference sequence). V shed 4 bases and J shed 4 bases, with 10 bases lying between them. CDR3 size: 13 residues. The CDR3 bases that were read are TGTGCCAGTAGTAAAAGGGGGGGCACTGAA. This encodes CASSKRGGTE. The whole CDR3 protein reads CASSKRGGTEAFF.

The CDR3 region is CASSLPGSQPQHF. CDR3 DNA, as far as it was read: TGTGCCAGCAGTTTACCAGGGAGTCAGCCC. V is TRBV12-3 or TRBV12-4 and J is TRBJ1-5, with D possibly being TRBD1 (5 bases). The read falls 3 residues short of the CDR3 end, and the missing part is taken from the germline J gene. V gave up 2 bases and J gave up 6 bases, with 8 bases separating them. The CDR3 has 13 residues.

About this clone: The sequenced fragment ends 3 residues before the CDR3 boundary, so the rest is inferred from the germline J gene. This chain uses TRBV7-6 with TRBJ1-2, with D perhaps matching TRBD1 (6 bases). Trimming took 4 bases from V and 2 from J, leaving 14 bases between them. This CDR3 spans 15 amino acids. Per germline, CDR1 SGHVS and CDR2 FNYEAQ. CDR3 amino acids: CASSSGVGGNYGYTF. Incomplete CDR3 DNA: TGTGCCAGCAGCTCCGGAGTTGGGGGCAACTATGGC.